This TCR beta chain was profiled in a study of blood T cell repertoires in COVID-19. During active infection, Seattle patients enrolled and were then monitored through disease. The authors' processing: Reference gene primer amplification gave nucleated cell count estimates. The repertoire was sequenced with immunoSEQ multiplex PCR; TCRdb's copy has only in-frame clones and lacks some. Clone size and the V and J calls come from that table; the DNA yielded D and trimming. The sample shows 200,000 to 250,000 clones, approximately 85% of them seen only once. The CDR3 consists of 14 residues. Germline V gives CDR1 MNHEY, CDR2 SVGAGI. V was shortened by 7 bases and J by 4 bases, with 14 bases between the two germline ends.

The receptor comes from an elderly woman with COVID-19, enrolled during active disease. The chain is built from TRBV6-5 and TRBJ1-3; TRBD1 is a possible D gene (5 bases). The sequencing sample was made of peripheral blood. CDR3 amino acids: CASKGDFLGNTIYF. The CDR3, as DNA: TGTGCCAGCAAAGGGGACTTTCTCGGAAACACCATATATTTT.